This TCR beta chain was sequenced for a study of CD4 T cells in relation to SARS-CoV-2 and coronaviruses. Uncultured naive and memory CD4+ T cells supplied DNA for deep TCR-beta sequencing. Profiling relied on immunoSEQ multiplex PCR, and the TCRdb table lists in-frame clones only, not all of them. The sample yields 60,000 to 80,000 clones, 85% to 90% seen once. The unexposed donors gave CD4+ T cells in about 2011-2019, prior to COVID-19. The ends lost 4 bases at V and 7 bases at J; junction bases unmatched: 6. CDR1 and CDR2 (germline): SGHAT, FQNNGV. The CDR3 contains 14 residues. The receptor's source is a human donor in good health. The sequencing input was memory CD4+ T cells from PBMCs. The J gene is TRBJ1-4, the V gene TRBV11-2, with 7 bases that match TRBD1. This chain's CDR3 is CASSYHSGGEKLFF. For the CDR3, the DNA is TGTGCCAGCAGCTATCACTCAGGGGGTGAAAAACTGTTTTTT. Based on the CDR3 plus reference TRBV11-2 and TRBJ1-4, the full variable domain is EAGVAQSPRYKIIEKRQSVAFWCNPISGHATLYWYQQILGQGPKLLIQFQNNGVVDDSQLPKDRFSAERLKGVDSTLKIQPAKLEDSAVYLCASSYHSGGEKLFFGSGTQLSVL.